This T cell receptor beta chain was captured by sequencing in a study of vaccination and CD4 T cells after COVID-19. Across the whole study: Spike peptides, overlapping and drawn from SARS-CoV-2, HCoV-NL63, HCoV-OC43 and HCoV-229E, were used to stimulate cells.

CD4+ T cells that had been cultured provided DNA sequenced with the Oncomine TCR Beta short-read assay. One entry per CDR3 protein, called by TCRdb with MiXCR from the PCR reads. The sample consists of 15,000 to 20,000 distinct CDR3 sequences, roughly 57% of them appearing once. This clonotype showed up just a few times. Its specificity is not known. Time point reported: late sampling 161 to 241 days after vaccination in a few convalescent patients. Treatment reported: roughly ten-day PBMC culture with coronavirus spike peptide pools or control peptides (ViraFEST assay). Each well held under 2.5 million PBMCs in IL-2 (10 IU/ml) medium with approximately 10 ug/ml peptide pools. The germline V gene has CDR1 GTSNPN and CDR2 SVGIG (reference sequence). The CDR3 runs 14 residues. Between the trimmed V and J ends, which lost 3 bases and 5 bases, there was a span of 16 bases.

The TCR sequence derives from a human donor who had recovered from COVID-19. This chain links TRBV30 with TRBJ1-2; D is unresolved. The input for sequencing was CD4+ T cells from blood, cultured in vitro, taken about 7 months after SARS-CoV-2 vaccination. As DNA, the CDR3 is TGTGCCTGGAGCGGTTCGGGCCTCGGGTATGGCTACACCTTC. Its translation is CAWSGSGLGYGYTF.